The TCR beta chain under discussion was sequenced for a study of graft-versus-host responses after intestinal transplantation. The overall study: Recipients across the board were started on anti-thymocyte globulin induction, then kept on tacrolimus and steroids for approximately three years. Regarding the study as a whole: Recipient bone marrow held GvH clones, some seen earlier in ileum or blood. Allografts carried high graft-versus-host to host-versus-graft clonal ratios in patients having graft-donor T cell macrochimerism.

Sequencing was performed with immunoSEQ multiplex PCR; in TCRdb, only in-frame clones are kept and a portion is missing. The table has about 70,000 clones, around 87% seen once. The CDR3 length is 16 residues. J lost 5 bases, V lost 1 base, and 8 bases had no gene match. CDR1 and CDR2 from the germline V gene are MGHRA and YSYEKL. As to this clone: Its antigen is as yet unknown.

Source: unstimulated CD8+ T cells sorted from spleen or lymph node cells, taken before transplant. The TCR sequence derives from a human donor who was the organ donor for an intestinal transplant. V gene TRBV4-1 combines with J gene TRBJ1-2; 9 nucleotides line up with TRBD1. In DNA, the CDR3 is TGCGCCAGCAGCCAAGTGTGGGACAGGGTTGGATATGGCTACACCTTC. Translation: CASSQVWDRVGYGYTF.